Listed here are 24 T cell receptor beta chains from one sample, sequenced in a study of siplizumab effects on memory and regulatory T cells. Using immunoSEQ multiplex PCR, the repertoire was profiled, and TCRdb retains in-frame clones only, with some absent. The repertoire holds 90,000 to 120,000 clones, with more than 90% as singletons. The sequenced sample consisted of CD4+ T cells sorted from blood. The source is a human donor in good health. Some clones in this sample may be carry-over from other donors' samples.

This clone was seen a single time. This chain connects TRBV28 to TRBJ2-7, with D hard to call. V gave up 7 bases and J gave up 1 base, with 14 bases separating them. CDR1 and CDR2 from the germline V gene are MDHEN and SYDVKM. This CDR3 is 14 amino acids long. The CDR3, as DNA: TGTGCCAGCAACCCGTCCTTGGGGTCCTACGAGCAGTACTTC. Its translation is CASNPSLGSYEQYF.

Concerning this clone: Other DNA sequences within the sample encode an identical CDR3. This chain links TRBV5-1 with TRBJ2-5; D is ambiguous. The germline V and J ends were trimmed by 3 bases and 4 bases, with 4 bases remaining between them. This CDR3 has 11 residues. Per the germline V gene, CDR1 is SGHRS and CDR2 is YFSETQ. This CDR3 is CASSSGETQYF. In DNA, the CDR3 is TGCGCCAGCAGCTCGGGAGAGACCCAGTACTTC. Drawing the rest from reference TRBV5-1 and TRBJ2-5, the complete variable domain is KAGVTQTPRYLIKTRGQQVTLSCSPISGHRSVSWYQQTPGQGLQFLFEYFSETQRNKGNFPGRFSGRQFSNSRSEMNVSTLELGDSALYLCASSSGETQYFGPGTRLLVL.

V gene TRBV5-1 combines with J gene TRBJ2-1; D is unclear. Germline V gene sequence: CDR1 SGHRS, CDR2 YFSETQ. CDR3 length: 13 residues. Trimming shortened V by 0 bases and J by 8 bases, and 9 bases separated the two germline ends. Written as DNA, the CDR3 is TGCGCCAGCAGCTTGGGATCCGGAGATGAGCAGTTCTTC. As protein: CASSLGSGDEQFF. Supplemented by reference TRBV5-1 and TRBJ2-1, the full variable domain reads KAGVTQTPRYLIKTRGQQVTLSCSPISGHRSVSWYQQTPGQGLQFLFEYFSETQRNKGNFPGRFSGRQFSNSRSEMNVSTLELGDSALYLCASSLGSGDEQFFGPGTRLTVL.

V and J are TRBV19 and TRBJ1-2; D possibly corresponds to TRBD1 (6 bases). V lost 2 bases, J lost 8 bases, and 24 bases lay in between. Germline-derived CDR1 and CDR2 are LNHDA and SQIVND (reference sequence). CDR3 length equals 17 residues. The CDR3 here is CASSIMPNSPTGRGYTF. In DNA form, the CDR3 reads TGTGCCAGTAGTATAATGCCCAACTCCCCTACAGGGCGCGGCTACACCTTC.

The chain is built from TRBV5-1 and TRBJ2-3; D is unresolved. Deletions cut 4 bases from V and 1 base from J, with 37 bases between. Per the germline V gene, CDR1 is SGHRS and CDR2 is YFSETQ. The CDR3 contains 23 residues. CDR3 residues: CASSLGRGSPSDYGISRTDTQYF. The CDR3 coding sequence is TGCGCCAGCAGCCTGGGCCGCGGATCACCTTCGGATTATGGCATTTCACGCACAGATACGCAGTATTTT. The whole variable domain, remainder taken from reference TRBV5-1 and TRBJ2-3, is KAGVTQTPRYLIKTRGQQVTLSCSPISGHRSVSWYQQTPGQGLQFLFEYFSETQRNKGNFPGRFSGRQFSNSRSEMNVSTLELGDSALYLCASSLGRGSPSDYGISRTDTQYFGPGTRLTVL.

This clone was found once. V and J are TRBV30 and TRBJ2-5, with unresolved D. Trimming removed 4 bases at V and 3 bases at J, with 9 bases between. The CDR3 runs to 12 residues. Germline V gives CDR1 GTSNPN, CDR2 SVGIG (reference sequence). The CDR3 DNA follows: TGTGCCTGGAAACGGGTAAAAGAGACCCAGTACTTC. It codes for CAWKRVKETQYF.

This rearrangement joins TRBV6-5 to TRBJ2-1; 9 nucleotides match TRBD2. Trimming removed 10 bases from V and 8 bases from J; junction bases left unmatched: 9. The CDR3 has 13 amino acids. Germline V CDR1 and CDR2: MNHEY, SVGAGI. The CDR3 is CATGGTSPHEQFF. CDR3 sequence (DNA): TGTGCCACGGGGGGGACTAGCCCCCATGAGCAGTTCTTC.

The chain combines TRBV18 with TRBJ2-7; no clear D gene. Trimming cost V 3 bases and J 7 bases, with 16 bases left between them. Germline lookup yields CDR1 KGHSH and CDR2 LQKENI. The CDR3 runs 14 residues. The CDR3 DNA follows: TGTGCCAGCTCACCTCCAGCTGGACGCAGGGAGCAGTACTTC. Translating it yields CASSPPAGRREQYF.

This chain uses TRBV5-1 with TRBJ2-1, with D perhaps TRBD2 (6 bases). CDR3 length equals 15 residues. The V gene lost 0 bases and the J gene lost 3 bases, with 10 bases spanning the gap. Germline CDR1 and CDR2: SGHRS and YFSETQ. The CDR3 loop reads CASSLVGTGYNEQFF. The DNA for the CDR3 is TGCGCCAGCAGCTTGGTGGGGACTGGCTACAATGAGCAGTTCTTC.

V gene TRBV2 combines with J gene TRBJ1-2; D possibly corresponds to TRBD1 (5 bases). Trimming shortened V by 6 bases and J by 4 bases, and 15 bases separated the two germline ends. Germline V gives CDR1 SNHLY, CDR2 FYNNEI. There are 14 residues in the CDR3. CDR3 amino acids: CASRRDGGVYGYTF. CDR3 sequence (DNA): TGTGCCAGCAGGCGGGACGGCGGGGTCTATGGCTACACCTTC.

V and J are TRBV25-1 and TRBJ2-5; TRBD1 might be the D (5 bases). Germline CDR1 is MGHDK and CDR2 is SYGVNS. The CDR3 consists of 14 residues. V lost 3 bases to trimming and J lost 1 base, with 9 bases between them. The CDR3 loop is CASSDFRVQETQYF. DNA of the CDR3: TGTGCCAGCAGTGACTTCAGGGTCCAAGAGACCCAGTACTTC.

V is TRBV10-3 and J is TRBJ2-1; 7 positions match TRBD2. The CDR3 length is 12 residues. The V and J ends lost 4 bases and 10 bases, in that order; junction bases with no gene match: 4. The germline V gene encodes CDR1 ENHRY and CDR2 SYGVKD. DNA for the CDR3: TGTGCCATCAGTGGGGGGACTAACGAGCAGTTCTTC. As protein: CAISGGTNEQFF.

The CDR3 nucleotides are TGTGCCAGCAGTTGGGGCACCCGCTCCTACAATGAGCAGTTCTTC. This codes for CASSWGTRSYNEQFF. V gene TRBV6-6 combines with J gene TRBJ2-1; maybe TRBD1 (5 bases). CDR1 and CDR2 from the germline V gene are MNHNY and SVGAGI (reference sequence). There are 15 residues in the CDR3. V was cut by 4 bases and J by 0 bases, with 10 bases left in between.

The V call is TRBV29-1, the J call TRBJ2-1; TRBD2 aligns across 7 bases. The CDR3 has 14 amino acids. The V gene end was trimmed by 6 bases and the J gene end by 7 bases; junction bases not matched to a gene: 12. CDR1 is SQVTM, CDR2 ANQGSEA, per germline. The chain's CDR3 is CSVPFAGAWNEQFF. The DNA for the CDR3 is TGCAGCGTCCCCTTCGCGGGAGCTTGGAATGAGCAGTTCTTC.

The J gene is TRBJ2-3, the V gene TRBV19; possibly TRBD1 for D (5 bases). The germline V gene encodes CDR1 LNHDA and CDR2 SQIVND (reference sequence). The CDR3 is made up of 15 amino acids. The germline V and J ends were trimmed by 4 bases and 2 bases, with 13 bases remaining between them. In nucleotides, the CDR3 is TGTGCCAGTAGTACGACAGCGACCAACACAGATACGCAGTATTTT. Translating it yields CASSTTATNTDTQYF. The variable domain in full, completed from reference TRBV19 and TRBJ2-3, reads DGGITQSPKYLFRKEGQNVTLSCEQNLNHDAMYWYRQDPGQGLRLIYYSQIVNDFQKGDIAEGYSVSREKKESFPLTVTSAQKNPTAFYLCASSTTATNTDTQYFGPGTRLTVL.

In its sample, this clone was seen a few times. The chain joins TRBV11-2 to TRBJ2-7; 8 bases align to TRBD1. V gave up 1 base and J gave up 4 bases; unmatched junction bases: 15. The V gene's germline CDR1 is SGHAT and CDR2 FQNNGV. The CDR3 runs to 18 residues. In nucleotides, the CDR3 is TGTGCCAGCAGCTTAGCCCTCACCCGGACAGGGATGTTTTACGAGCAGTACTTC. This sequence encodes CASSLALTRTGMFYEQYF. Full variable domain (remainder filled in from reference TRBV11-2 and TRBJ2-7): EAGVAQSPRYKIIEKRQSVAFWCNPISGHATLYWYQQILGQGPKLLIQFQNNGVVDDSQLPKDRFSAERLKGVDSTLKIQPAKLEDSAVYLCASSLALTRTGMFYEQYFGPGTRLTVT.

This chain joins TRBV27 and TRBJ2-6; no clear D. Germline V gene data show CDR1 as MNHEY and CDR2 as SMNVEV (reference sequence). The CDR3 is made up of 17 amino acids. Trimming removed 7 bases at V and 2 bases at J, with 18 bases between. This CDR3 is CASNPSGFTAGANVLTF. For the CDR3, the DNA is TGTGCCAGCAATCCCTCCGGTTTTACGGCTGGGGCCAACGTCCTGACTTTC.

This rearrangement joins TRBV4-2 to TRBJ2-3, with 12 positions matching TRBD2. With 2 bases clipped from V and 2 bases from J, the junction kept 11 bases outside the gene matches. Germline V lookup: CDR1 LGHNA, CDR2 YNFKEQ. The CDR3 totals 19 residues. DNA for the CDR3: TGTGCCAGCAGCCAAACTGGTACCCGACTAGCGGGGGACACAGATACGCAGTATTTT. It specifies CASSQTGTRLAGDTDTQYF.

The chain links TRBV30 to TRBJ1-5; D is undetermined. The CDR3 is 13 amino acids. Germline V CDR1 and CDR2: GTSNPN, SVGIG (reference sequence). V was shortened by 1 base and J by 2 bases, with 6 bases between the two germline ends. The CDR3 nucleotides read TGTGCCTGGAGTGGACAAGGCAATCAGCCCCAGCATTTT. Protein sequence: CAWSGQGNQPQHF.

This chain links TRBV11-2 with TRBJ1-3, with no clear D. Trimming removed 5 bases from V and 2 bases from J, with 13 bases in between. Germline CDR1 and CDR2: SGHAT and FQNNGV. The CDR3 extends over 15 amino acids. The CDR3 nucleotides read TGTGCCAGCAGCCTCCCCCCTCCCCCTGGAAACACCATATATTTT. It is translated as CASSLPPPPGNTIYF.

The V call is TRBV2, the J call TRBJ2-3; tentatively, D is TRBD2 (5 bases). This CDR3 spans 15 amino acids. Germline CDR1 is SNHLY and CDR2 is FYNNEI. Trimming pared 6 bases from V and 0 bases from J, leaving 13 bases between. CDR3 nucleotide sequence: TGTGCCAGCAGCCCGACGGGAACTAGCACAGATACGCAGTATTTT. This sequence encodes CASSPTGTSTDTQYF.

The CDR3 reads CASSEGNTEAFF. CDR3 in DNA: TGCGCCAGCAGTGAAGGGAACACTGAAGCTTTCTTT. This chain connects TRBV10-1 to TRBJ1-1, with no clear D. V lost 3 bases to trimming and J lost 1 base, with 3 bases between them. The CDR3 has 12 residues. Germline lookup yields CDR1 WNHNN and CDR2 SYGVQD (reference sequence).

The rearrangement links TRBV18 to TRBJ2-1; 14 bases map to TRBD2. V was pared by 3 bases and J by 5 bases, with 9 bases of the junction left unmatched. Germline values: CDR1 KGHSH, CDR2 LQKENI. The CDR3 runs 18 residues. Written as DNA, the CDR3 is TGTGCCAGCTCACCGGGACTAGCGGGAGCAACTTCGAACAATGAGCAGTTCTTC. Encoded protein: CASSPGLAGATSNNEQFF.

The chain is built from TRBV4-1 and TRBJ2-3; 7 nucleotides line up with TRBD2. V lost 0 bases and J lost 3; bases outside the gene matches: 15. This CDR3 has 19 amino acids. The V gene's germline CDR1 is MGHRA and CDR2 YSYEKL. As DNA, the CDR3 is TGCGCCAGCAGCCAAGATTGGGCGGGAGCGGTTTCGGTGACAGATACGCAGTATTTT. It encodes CASSQDWAGAVSVTDTQYF.